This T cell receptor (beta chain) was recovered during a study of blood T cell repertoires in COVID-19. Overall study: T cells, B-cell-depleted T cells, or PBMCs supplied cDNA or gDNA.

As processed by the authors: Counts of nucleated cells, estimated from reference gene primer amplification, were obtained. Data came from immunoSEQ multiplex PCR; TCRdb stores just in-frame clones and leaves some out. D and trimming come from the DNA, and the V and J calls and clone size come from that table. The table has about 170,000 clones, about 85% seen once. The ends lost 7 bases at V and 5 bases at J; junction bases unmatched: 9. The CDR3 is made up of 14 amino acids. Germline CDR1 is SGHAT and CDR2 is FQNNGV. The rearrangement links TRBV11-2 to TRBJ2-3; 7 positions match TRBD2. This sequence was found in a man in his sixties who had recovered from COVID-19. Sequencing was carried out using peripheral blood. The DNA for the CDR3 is TGTGCCAGCATCAAAACGGGGGGTCAAGATACGCAGTATTTT. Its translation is CASIKTGGQDTQYF.